Listed below are T cell receptor beta chains from one sample, sequenced in a study of neoadjuvant nivolumab and ipilimumab in lung cancer. Repertoires were generated with immunoSEQ multiplex PCR, while TCRdb's copy carries only in-frame clones and drops some. Here the sample spans over 20,000 clones, approximately 78% being singletons. This material consisted of tumor tissue, taken after neoadjuvant nivolumab, alone or with ipilimumab, at or shortly before surgery. All receptors derive from an adult with non-small cell lung cancer. Both conserved end residues are trimmed from each CDR3. A D gene is named only where the DNA matches it firmly.

d_gene: .
v_gene: TRBV7-8
j_gene: TRBJ1-3
CDR3aa: ASSEQGPGNTIY

d_gene: .
v_gene: TRBV29-1
j_gene: TRBJ2-3
CDR3aa: SVAGQYTDTQY

d_gene: .
v_gene: TRBV11-1
j_gene: TRBJ2-7
CDR3aa: ASSVSYEQY

d_gene: .
v_gene: TRBV5-1
j_gene: TRBJ1-2
CDR3aa: ASSLEAGYGYT

d_gene: TRBD1
v_gene: TRBV18
j_gene: TRBJ2-7
CDR3aa: ASSRYSGTVNYEQY

d_gene: .
v_gene: TRBV14
j_gene: TRBJ2-2
CDR3aa: ASSQENRRTAGELF

d_gene: .
v_gene: TRBV16
j_gene: TRBJ2-7
CDR3aa: ASTRDGIYEQY

d_gene: .
v_gene: TRBV29-1
j_gene: TRBJ1-5
CDR3aa: SVTGGNNQPQH

d_gene: .
v_gene: TRBV11-3
j_gene: TRBJ1-1
CDR3aa: ASSWGFGDLNTEAF

d_gene: .
v_gene: TRBV30
j_gene: TRBJ1-2
CDR3aa: ASREGGYT

d_gene: .
v_gene: TRBV19
j_gene: TRBJ2-1
CDR3aa: ASSTHVGFNEQF